These T cell receptor beta chains were read from a single sample in a study of blood T cell repertoires in COVID-19. Profiling relied on immunoSEQ multiplex PCR, and the TCRdb table lists in-frame clones only, not all of them. This table has 150,000 to 200,000 clones, about 88% appearing once. The sample taken for sequencing was peripheral blood. The receptor set was obtained from a man in his fifties or sixties with COVID-19, enrolled during active disease. The CDR3 runs from the conserved cysteine through the conserved F or W. A D gene is named only where the DNA matches it firmly. Not all rows give a size; the values are once, few, many and, for expanded clones, a class.

clone size | J gene | D gene | CDR3 length | V gene | CDR3 DNA | CDR3 protein
NA | TRBJ1-6 | NA | 13 | TRBV10-2 | TGCGCCAGCAGTGAGACAGCTAATTCACCCCTCCACTTT | CASSETANSPLHF
few | TRBJ1-4 | NA | 18 | TRBV9 | TGTGCCAGCAGCGTTAACGACAGGCCATACCACAATGAGGAAAAACTGTTTTTT | CASSVNDRPYHNEEKLFF
NA | TRBJ2-7 | NA | 12 | TRBV5-4 | TGTGCCAGCAGCCTAGACGGGACACAGTGGTACTTC | CASSLDGTQWYF
NA | TRBJ1-2 | TRBD1 | 14 | TRBV18 | TGTGCCAGCTCACCCGGGACAGGCGTAGGCGGCTACACCTTC | CASSPGTGVGGYTF
NA | TRBJ1-3 | NA | 15 | TRBV3-1/TRBV3-2 | TGTGCCAGCAGCCGGTCACCTAGCTCTGGAAACACCATATATTTT | CASSRSPSSGNTIYF
NA | TRBJ1-5 | NA | 12 | TRBV6-2/TRBV6-3 | TGTGCCAGCAGTACAGGTCATCAGCCCCAGCATTTT | CASSTGHQPQHF
NA | TRBJ1-2 | TRBD1 | 15 | TRBV9 | TGTGCCAGCAGCGTAGAATCCGGGACAGGCTATGGCTACACCTTC | CASSVESGTGYGYTF
NA | TRBJ1-6 | NA | 18 | TRBV7-8 | TGTGCCAGCAGCCCCGATGGGGTCGGGGAAGGCTATAATTCACCCCTCCACTTT | CASSPDGVGEGYNSPLHF
NA | TRBJ1-6 | NA | 14 | TRBV3-1/TRBV3-2 | TGTGCCAGCAGCGACTGGGGCGACAATTCACCCCTCCACTTT | CASSDWGDNSPLHF
NA | TRBJ1-1 | NA | 10 | TRBV20-1 | TGCAGTGCTCCGCTAGGAGAAGCTTTCTTT | CSAPLGEAFF
NA | TRBJ1-5 | NA | 13 | TRBV25-1 | TGTGCCAGCAGTGTCCAGGGTCGGGAGCCCCAGCATTTT | CASSVQGREPQHF
NA | TRBJ1-3 | NA | 16 | TRBV3-1/TRBV3-2 | TGTGCCAGCAGCCAAGATCGGGGATTCTCTGGAAACACCATATATTTT | CASSQDRGFSGNTIYF
NA | TRBJ1-3 | TRBD1 | 18 | TRBV19 | TGTGCCAGTAGTCATCACTCACCGACAGGGTCCACTGGAAACACCATATATTTT | CASSHHSPTGSTGNTIYF
NA | TRBJ1-2 | TRBD1 | 15 | TRBV6-1 | TGTGCCAGCAGTGATGACAGGGGAGGAACCTATGGCTACACCTTC | CASSDDRGGTYGYTF
NA | TRBJ1-4 | NA | 14 | TRBV27 | TGTGCCAGCAGTGTCTCGGGGGGCGGCGAAAAACTGTTTTTT | CASSVSGGGEKLFF
NA | TRBJ2-1 | TRBD2 | 17 | TRBV27 | TGTGCCAGCAGTTTGGGACTAGCGGGGCCCTCCTACAATGAGCAGTTCTTC | CASSLGLAGPSYNEQFF
NA | TRBJ2-7 | TRBD2 | 15 | TRBV7-2 | TGTGCCAGCAGCGGAAATAGCGGGAGTTTCTACGAGCAGTACTTC | CASSGNSGSFYEQYF
NA | TRBJ1-3 | TRBD1 | 15 | TRBV30 | TGTGCCTGGATACGGGCAGGGGGCTCCGGAAACACCATATATTTT | CAWIRAGGSGNTIYF
NA | TRBJ1-2 | NA | 17 | TRBV7-2 | TGTGCCAGCAGCTTATACCGGGACACCCTAAACGACTATGGCTACACCTTC | CASSLYRDTLNDYGYTF
NA | TRBJ2-7 | NA | 14 | TRBV7-2 | TGTGCCAGCAGCTTAGAGTCCAGATCCTACGAGCAGTACTTC | CASSLESRSYEQYF
NA | TRBJ1-1 | NA | 15 | TRBV6-5 | TGTGCCAGCAGGACCAATGGGATGGGGGGCACTGAAGCTTTCTTT | CASRTNGMGGTEAFF
NA | TRBJ2-3 | TRBD2 | 13 | TRBV19 | TGTGCCAGCTTAGCGGGATACACAGATACGCAGTATTTT | CASLAGYTDTQYF
NA | TRBJ1-5 | NA | 13 | TRBV12-3/TRBV12-4 | TGTGCCAGCAGTTTAAAGGCGGCGGGGCCCCAGCATTTT | CASSLKAAGPQHF
NA | TRBJ1-1 | NA | 14 | TRBV19 | TGTGCCAGTAGTACCCTTGACAGGATGGCGGCGGCTTTCTTT | CASSTLDRMAAAFF
NA | TRBJ1-5 | NA | 15 | TRBV19 | TGTGCCAGTAGTATACTCAGGGGAGACAATCAGCCCCAGCATTTT | CASSILRGDNQPQHF
NA | TRBJ1-1 | NA | 14 | TRBV18 | TGTGCCAGCTCACCCTTCGAACTTAACACTGAAGCTTTCTTT | CASSPFELNTEAFF
NA | TRBJ1-1 | TRBD1 | 15 | TRBV12-5 | TGTGCTAGTGGTCTCGTACCAGGGGGCGTTACTGAAGCTTTCTTT | CASGLVPGGVTEAFF
NA | TRBJ2-4 | NA | 14 | TRBV30 | TGTGCCTGGAGTGTGCGAGGGGCCAAAAACATTCAGTACTTC | CAWSVRGAKNIQYF
NA | TRBJ1-6 | NA | 13 | TRBV30 | TGTGCCTGGAGTGTTCTAGCGAATTCACCCCTCCACTTT | CAWSVLANSPLHF
few | TRBJ1-1 | TRBD1 | 14 | TRBV6-5 | TGTGCCAGCAGACCGGGACAGCCTAACACTGAAGCTTTCTTT | CASRPGQPNTEAFF